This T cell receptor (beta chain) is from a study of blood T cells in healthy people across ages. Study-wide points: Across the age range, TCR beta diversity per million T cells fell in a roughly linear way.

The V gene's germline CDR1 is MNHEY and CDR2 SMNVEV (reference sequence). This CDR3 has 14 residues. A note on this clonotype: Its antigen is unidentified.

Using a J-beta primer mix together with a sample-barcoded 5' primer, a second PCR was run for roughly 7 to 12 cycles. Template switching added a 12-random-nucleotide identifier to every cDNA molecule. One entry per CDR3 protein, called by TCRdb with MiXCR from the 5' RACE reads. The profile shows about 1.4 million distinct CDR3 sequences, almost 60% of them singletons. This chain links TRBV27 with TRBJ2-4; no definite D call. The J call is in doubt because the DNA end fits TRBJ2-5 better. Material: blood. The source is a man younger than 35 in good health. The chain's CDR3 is CASSVGPKGETQYF. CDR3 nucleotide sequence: TGTGCCAGCAGTGTAGGACCTAAGGGAGAGACCCAGTACTTC.